This TCR beta chain was sequenced in a study of STAT3 mutations in large granular lymphocyte leukemia. Study-wide background: Roughly half of the longitudinally sequenced T-LGLL patients carried detectable canonical activating STAT3 mutations. Study findings and constraints: At least one immunodominant TCR beta clonotype appeared in every T-cell large granular lymphocyte leukemia patient. All newly emerging clones after therapy were STAT3 wild type.

The ends were cut back, 0 bases at V and 2 bases at J, with 17 bases in the middle. CDR1 is SGHRS, CDR2 YFSETQ, per germline. The CDR3 covers 18 residues. Comment on this clone: Antigen unknown.

Some 38,000 productive templates were obtained per sample on average. The data were produced by immunoSEQ multiplex PCR, yet TCRdb's version contains in-frame clones alone and is incomplete. The sample includes 30,000 to 45,000 clones, about 88% of them seen just once. What was sequenced was PBMCs. This chain joins TRBV5-1 and TRBJ2-2; D not certain. The clonotype comes from a human donor with T large granular lymphocyte leukemia. Some clones in this sample may be carry-over from other donors' samples. CDR3 residues: CASSLGPTGSLNTGELFF. CDR3 coding DNA: TGCGCCAGCAGCTTGGGCCCGACGGGCAGCCTTAACACCGGGGAGCTGTTTTTT.